Following are 9 T cell receptor beta chains from one sample sequenced in a study of blood T cell repertoires in COVID-19. Sequencing used immunoSEQ multiplex PCR; TCRdb keeps in-frame clones, though not all of them. The sample lists about 280,000 clones, around 90% occurring once. The source material was peripheral blood. These receptors were obtained from a young man with active or convalescent COVID-19.

This chain uses TRBV12-5 with TRBJ1-2; tentatively, D is TRBD1 (6 bases). The V end lost 3 bases, the J end lost 8 bases, and 13 bases lay between the germline ends. The CDR3 is 13 residues long. Germline CDR1 and CDR2: LGHNT and FRNRAP. CDR3 in DNA: TGTGCTAGTGGTTTCCGGGACACGCGAGGCTACACCTTC. Translation: CASGFRDTRGYTF. Looking up the rest from reference TRBV12-5 and TRBJ1-2 gives the full variable domain: DARVTQTPRHKVTEMGQEVTMRCQPILGHNTVFWYRQTMMQGLELLAYFRNRAPLDDSGMPKDRFSAEMPDATLATLKIQPSEPRDSAVYFCASGFRDTRGYTFGSGTRLTVV.

Many counts were recorded for this clone. This chain joins TRBV6-6 and TRBJ2-7; a weak D match, TRBD1 (5 bases). CDR1 and CDR2 from the germline V gene are MNHNY and SVGAGI (reference sequence). This CDR3 is built from 14 residues. V lost 7 bases, J lost 6 bases, and 19 bases lay in between. The CDR3 nucleotides read TGTGCCAGCACAGGGTCCGTGTTCGTGGGCGAGCAGTACTTC. As protein: CASTGSVFVGEQYF.

The chain carries TRBV4-3 and TRBJ1-1; D gene uncertain. V shed 0 bases and J shed 4 bases, with 6 bases lying between them. The CDR3 extends over 13 amino acids. The germline V gene encodes CDR1 LGHNA and CDR2 YSLEER. CDR3 in amino acids: CASSQDEGTEAFF. The CDR3 coding sequence is TGCGCCAGCAGCCAAGATGAGGGCACTGAAGCTTTCTTT.

The chain links TRBV6-1 to TRBJ1-5; D gene ambiguous. Trimming took off 2 bases at V and 7 bases at J, with 6 bases between the two ends. Germline loops: CDR1 MNHNS, CDR2 SASEGT. The CDR3 contains 12 residues. Here the CDR3 reads CASSELRQPQHF. The CDR3 bases are TGTGCCAGCAGTGAACTACGACAGCCCCAGCATTTT.

V is TRBV6-2 or TRBV6-3 and J is TRBJ1-1; a possible D gene is TRBD1 (5 bases). This CDR3 has 17 amino acids. Germline lookup yields CDR1 MNHEY and CDR2 SVGEGT. V was pared by 0 bases and J by 3 bases, with 17 bases between. The CDR3 protein is CASSYSTRGGLDTEAFF. As DNA, the CDR3 is TGTGCCAGCAGTTACTCGACAAGGGGAGGGTTGGACACTGAAGCTTTCTTT.

This sequence joins TRBV3-1 (or the pseudogene TRBV3-2) and TRBJ2-2; D is possibly TRBD2 (5 bases). The CDR3 is 14 amino acids. Deletions cut 4 bases from V and 6 bases from J, with 12 bases between. CDR1 and CDR2 (germline): LGHDT, YNNKEL (reference sequence). The CDR3 loop reads CASSPASSPGELFF. The CDR3 DNA sequence: TGTGCCAGCAGCCCCGCTAGCAGTCCCGGGGAGCTGTTTTTT.

The chain employs TRBV6-1 and TRBJ2-5, with D possibly being TRBD2 (6 bases). Trimming took 8 bases from V and 6 from J, leaving 13 bases between them. Per the germline V gene, CDR1 is MNHNS and CDR2 is SASEGT. The CDR3 is 12 residues long. As DNA, the CDR3 is TGTGCCAGCTTCGTGGAGGGGAAGACCCAGTACTTC. Amino acid sequence: CASFVEGKTQYF.

The chain carries TRBV6-5 and TRBJ1-1, with 7 bases aligning to TRBD1. The germline V gene encodes CDR1 MNHEY and CDR2 SVGAGI. Trimming cost V 6 bases and J 0 bases; bases outside gene matches: 7. The CDR3 is made up of 15 amino acids. The DNA for the CDR3 is TGTGCCAGCAGCCCCGGGACAGTCATGAACACTGAAGCTTTCTTT. Its protein product is CASSPGTVMNTEAFF.

The chain employs TRBV4-1 and TRBJ2-7, with D possibly matching TRBD2 (7 bases). The CDR3 contains 14 residues. Germline lookup yields CDR1 MGHRA and CDR2 YSYEKL. V lost 1 base and J lost 5, with 12 bases in between. CDR3 residues: CASSQVPGGDEQYF. The CDR3 coding sequence is TGCGCCAGCAGCCAAGTACCGGGGGGCGACGAGCAGTACTTC.